This TCR beta chain was identified in a study of blood T cell repertoires in COVID-19. About the study: The samples span acute and convalescent COVID-19 from the United States, Italy and Spain. The cDNA or gDNA used as material had been derived from T cells, B-cell-depleted T cells, or PBMCs.

Original data processing: Amplification with reference gene primers provided the estimates of nucleated cell counts. Assay used: immunoSEQ multiplex PCR; TCRdb lists only in-frame clones, some missing. V, J and clone size are taken as reported in that table, and D and trimming were inferred from the DNA itself. The sample has some 400,000 clones, 90% seen once; the top ten hold around 6.3%. The material sequenced was peripheral blood. This TCR was recovered from a young man with active or convalescent COVID-19.

Here the CDR3 DNA reads TGTGCCAGTCGACGAGCCGGGTCCTACGAGCAGTACTTC. It codes for CASRRAGSYEQYF. The chain recombines TRBV27 with TRBJ2-7; D gene ambiguous. Germline CDR1 MNHEY, CDR2 SMNVEV (reference sequence). With 9 bases removed from V and 1 base from J, the gap between germline ends came to 13 bases. This CDR3 spans 13 amino acids.